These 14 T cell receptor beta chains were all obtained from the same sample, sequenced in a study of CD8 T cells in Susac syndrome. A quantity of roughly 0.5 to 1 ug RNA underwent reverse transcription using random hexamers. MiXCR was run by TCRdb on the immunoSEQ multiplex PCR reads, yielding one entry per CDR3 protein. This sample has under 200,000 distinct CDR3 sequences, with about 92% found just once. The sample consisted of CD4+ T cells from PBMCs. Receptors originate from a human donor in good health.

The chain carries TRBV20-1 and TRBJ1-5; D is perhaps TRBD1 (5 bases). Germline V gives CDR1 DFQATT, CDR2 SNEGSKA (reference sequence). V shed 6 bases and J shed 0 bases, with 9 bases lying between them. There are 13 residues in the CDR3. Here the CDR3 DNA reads TGCAGTGCAATGACAGATAGCAATCAGCCCCAGCATTTT. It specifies CSAMTDSNQPQHF.

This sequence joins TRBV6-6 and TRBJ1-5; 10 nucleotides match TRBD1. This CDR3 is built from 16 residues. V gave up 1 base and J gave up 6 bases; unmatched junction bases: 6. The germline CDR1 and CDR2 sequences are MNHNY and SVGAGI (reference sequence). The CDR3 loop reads CASSYFSGTGVQPQHF. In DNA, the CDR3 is TGTGCCAGCAGTTACTTCTCCGGGACAGGGGTTCAGCCCCAGCATTTT.

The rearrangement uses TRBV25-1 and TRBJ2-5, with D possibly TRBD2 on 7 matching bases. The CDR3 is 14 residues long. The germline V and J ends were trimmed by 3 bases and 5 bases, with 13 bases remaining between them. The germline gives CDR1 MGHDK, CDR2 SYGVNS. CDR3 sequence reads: CASSDGGAGETQYF. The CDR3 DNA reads TGTGCCAGCAGTGATGGGGGGGCGGGGGAGACCCAGTACTTC. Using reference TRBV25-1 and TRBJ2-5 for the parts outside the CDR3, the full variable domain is EADIYQTPRYLVIGTGKKITLECSQTMGHDKMYWYQQDPGMELHLIHYSYGVNSTEKGDLSSESTVSRIRTEHFPLTLESARPSHTSQYLCASSDGGAGETQYFGPGTRLLVL.

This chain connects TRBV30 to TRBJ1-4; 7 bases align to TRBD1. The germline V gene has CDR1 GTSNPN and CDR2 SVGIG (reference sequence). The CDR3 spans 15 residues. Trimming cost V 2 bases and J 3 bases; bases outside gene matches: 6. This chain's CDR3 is CAWSYQGGPNEKLFF. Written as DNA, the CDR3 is TGTGCCTGGAGTTACCAGGGGGGACCTAATGAAAAACTGTTTTTT.

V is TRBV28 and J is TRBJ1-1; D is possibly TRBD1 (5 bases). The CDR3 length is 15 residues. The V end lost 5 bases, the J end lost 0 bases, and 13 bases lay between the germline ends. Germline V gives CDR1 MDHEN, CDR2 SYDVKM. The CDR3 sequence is CASSPGDGLNTEAFF. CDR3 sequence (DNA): TGTGCCAGCAGTCCCGGGGACGGCTTGAACACTGAAGCTTTCTTT.

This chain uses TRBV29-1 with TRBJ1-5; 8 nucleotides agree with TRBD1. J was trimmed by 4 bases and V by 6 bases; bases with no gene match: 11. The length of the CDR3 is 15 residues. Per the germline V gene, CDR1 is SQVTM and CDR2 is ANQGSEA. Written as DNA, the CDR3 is TGCAGCGTGGCCGCAGGGGGCGGGGGGAATCAGCCCCAGCATTTT. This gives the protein CSVAAGGGGNQPQHF.

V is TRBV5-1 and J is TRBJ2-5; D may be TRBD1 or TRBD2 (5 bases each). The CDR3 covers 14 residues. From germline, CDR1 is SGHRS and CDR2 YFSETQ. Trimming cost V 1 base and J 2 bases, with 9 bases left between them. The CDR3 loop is CASSLYGTQETQYF. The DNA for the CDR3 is TGCGCCAGCAGCTTGTACGGGACGCAAGAGACCCAGTACTTC.

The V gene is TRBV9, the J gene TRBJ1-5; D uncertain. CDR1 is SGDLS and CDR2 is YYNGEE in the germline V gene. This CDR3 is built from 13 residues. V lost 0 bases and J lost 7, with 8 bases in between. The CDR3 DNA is TGTGCCAGCAGCGTAGGCGAAAACCAGCCCCAGCATTTT. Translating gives CASSVGENQPQHF.

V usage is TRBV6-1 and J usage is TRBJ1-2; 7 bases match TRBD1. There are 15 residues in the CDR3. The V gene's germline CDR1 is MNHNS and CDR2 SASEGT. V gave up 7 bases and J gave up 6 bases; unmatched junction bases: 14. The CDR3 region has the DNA TGTGCCAGCAACCTAGAACCGGGAGGGGGCCATGGCTACACCTTC. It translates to CASNLEPGGGHGYTF.

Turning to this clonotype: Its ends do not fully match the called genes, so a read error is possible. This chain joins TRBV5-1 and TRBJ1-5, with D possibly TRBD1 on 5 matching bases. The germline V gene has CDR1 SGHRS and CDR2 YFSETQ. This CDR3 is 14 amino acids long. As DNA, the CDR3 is TGTGCCAGCAGTTTAGGACAAGAGAATCAGCCCCAGCATTTT. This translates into CASSLGQENQPQHF.

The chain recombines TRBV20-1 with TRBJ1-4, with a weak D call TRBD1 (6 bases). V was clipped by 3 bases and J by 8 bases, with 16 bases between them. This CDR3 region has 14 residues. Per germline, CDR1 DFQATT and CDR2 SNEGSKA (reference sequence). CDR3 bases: TGCAGTGCTAGTAGGCCAGGGGTCGGAGAAAAACTGTTTTTT. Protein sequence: CSASRPGVGEKLFF.

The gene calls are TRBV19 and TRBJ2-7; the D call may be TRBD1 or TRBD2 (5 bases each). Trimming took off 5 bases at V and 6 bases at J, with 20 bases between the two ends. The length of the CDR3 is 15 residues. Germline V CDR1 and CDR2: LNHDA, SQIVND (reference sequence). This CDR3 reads CASSELGGRAGEQYF. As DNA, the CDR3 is TGTGCCAGTAGTGAACTAGGCGGCAGGGCGGGCGAGCAGTACTTC.

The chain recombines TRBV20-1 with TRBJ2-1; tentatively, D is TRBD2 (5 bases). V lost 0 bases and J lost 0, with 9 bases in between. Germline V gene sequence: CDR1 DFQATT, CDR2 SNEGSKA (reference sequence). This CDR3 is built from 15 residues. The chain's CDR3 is CSARDPGSSYNEQFF. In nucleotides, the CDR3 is TGCAGTGCTAGAGATCCGGGGAGCTCCTACAATGAGCAGTTCTTC.

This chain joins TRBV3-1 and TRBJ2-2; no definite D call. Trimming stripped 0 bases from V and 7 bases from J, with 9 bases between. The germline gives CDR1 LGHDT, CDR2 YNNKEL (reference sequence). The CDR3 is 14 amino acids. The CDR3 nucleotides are TGTGCCAGCAGCCAAGATGGATCGGGCGGGGAGCTGTTTTTT. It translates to CASSQDGSGGELFF. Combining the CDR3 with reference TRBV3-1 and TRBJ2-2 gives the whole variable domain DTAVSQTPKYLVTQMGNDKSIKCEQNLGHDTMYWYKQDSKKFLKIMFSYNNKELIINETVPNRFSPKSPDKAHLNLHINSLELGDSAVYFCASSQDGSGGELFFGEGSRLTVL.